The next 16 T cell receptor beta chains were all read from a single sample in a study of identical twins. TCRdb analysed the 5' RACE reads with MiXCR anew, one entry per CDR3 protein. This table holds 350,000 to 600,000 distinct CDR3 sequences, 11% to 15% found once. These same data were also listed under a study on yellow fever vaccine responses in identical twins.

Source material: CD4+ T cells sorted from blood. These receptor sequences come from a woman in her late teens or twenties in good health.

This clonotype came up a few times. The gene calls are TRBV6-1 and TRBJ2-1; possibly TRBD1 for D (5 bases). The V gene lost 5 bases and the J gene lost 6 bases, with 20 bases spanning the gap. This CDR3 has 16 residues. Germline V gene data show CDR1 as MNHNS and CDR2 as SASEGT. The CDR3 DNA is TGTGCCAGCAGTCCCTCCCGGGTGGGGCCCGGCAATGAGCAGTTCTTC. Protein: CASSPSRVGPGNEQFF.

This clonotype was counted at least ten times. J is TRBJ2-1 and V is TRBV24-1, with TRBD2 matching 9 bases. CDR3 length: 17 amino acids. V dropped 3 bases and J dropped 4; count of bases not matched to a gene: 9. Per the germline V gene, CDR1 is KGHDR and CDR2 is SFDVKD. The CDR3 DNA reads as TGTGCCACCAGTGATCAACTGACTAGCGGAGATTACAATGAGCAGTTCTTC. It translates to CATSDQLTSGDYNEQFF.

The chain links TRBV28 to TRBJ2-5, with 10 bases identical to TRBD1. Trimming removed 5 bases from V and 4 bases from J; junction bases left unmatched: 10. The CDR3 contains 16 residues. Germline V gene data show CDR1 as MDHEN and CDR2 as SYDVKM. The DNA for the CDR3 is TGTGCCAGCAGTCCCAGACAGGGGGCAGGACGAGAGACCCAGTACTTC. Encoded protein: CASSPRQGAGRETQYF.

The chain recombines TRBV12-3 or TRBV12-4 with TRBJ2-7; 10 bases line up with TRBD2. This CDR3 has 14 amino acids. With 5 bases clipped from V and 7 bases from J, the junction kept 8 bases outside the gene matches. The CDR3 DNA is TGTGCCAGCAGTCTGATAGCGGGGGGAGTGGAGCAGTACTTC. The encoded protein is CASSLIAGGVEQYF.

This clonotype was seen a few times. This rearrangement joins TRBV5-1 to TRBJ1-6, with D hard to call. The V gene's germline CDR1 is SGHRS and CDR2 YFSETQ. There are 14 residues in the CDR3. The V gene lost 0 bases and the J gene lost 10 bases, with 11 bases spanning the gap. The CDR3 DNA is TGCGCCAGCAGCTTGGGGGGAGGTCAGTCACCCCTCCACTTT. The encoded protein is CASSLGGGQSPLHF.

In its sample, this clonotype was seen a few times. In DNA form, the CDR3 reads TGTGCCACCAGCACCCCTCGCGGGGGCTCACAGCCCCAGCATTTT. This codes for CATSTPRGGSQPQHF. The genes are TRBV15 and TRBJ1-5, with a tentative D call TRBD1 (6 bases). The CDR3 is 15 residues long. Germline V gene sequence: CDR1 LNHNV, CDR2 YYDKDF (reference sequence). V was shortened by 4 bases and J by 7 bases, with 17 bases between the two germline ends.

The V gene is TRBV12-3 or TRBV12-4, the J gene TRBJ1-5; no definite D call. V was pared by 6 bases and J by 6 bases, with 24 bases between. This CDR3 contains 17 residues. CDR3: CASSHTPVRGAGQPQHF. The CDR3 DNA reads TGTGCCAGCAGCCATACTCCGGTCCGGGGAGCAGGTCAGCCCCAGCATTTT.

This clonotype has at least ten counts. The J gene is TRBJ2-7, the V gene TRBV12-3 or TRBV12-4, with D perhaps TRBD1 (5 bases). V lost 5 bases, J lost 0 bases, and 8 bases lay in between. The CDR3 length is 13 residues. The CDR3 DNA sequence: TGTGCCAGCAGTGACAGCTACTCCTACGAGCAGTACTTC. Translation gives CASSDSYSYEQYF.

This clonotype was observed a handful of times. This chain uses TRBV29-1 with TRBJ2-2, with 10 bases matching TRBD1. Germline loops: CDR1 SQVTM, CDR2 ANQGSEA. V trimming: 6 bases; J trimming: 6 bases; junction bases outside the gene matches: 10. CDR3 length equals 15 residues. The CDR3 spells CSVFKGTGVAGELFF. CDR3 nucleotides: TGCAGCGTCTTTAAGGGGACAGGGGTAGCCGGGGAGCTGTTTTTT.

V is TRBV5-1 and J is TRBJ2-5, with TRBD1 matching 10 bases. J gave up 5 bases and V 6 bases, and 10 bases lay outside the gene matches. The CDR3 consists of 15 residues. Germline CDR1 reads SGHRS; CDR2 reads YFSETQ. The CDR3 sequence: CASKSSGQGGETQYF. CDR3 sequence (DNA): TGCGCCAGCAAATCGAGTGGACAGGGGGGTGAGACCCAGTACTTC.

Written as DNA, the CDR3 is TGCGCCAGCAGCTTGGGGGCGAAAGGGGCAAACTATGGCTACACCTTC. This gives the protein CASSLGAKGANYGYTF. V and J are TRBV5-1 and TRBJ1-2; D is possibly TRBD1 (5 bases). This CDR3 has 16 amino acids. Deletions cut 0 bases from V and 2 bases from J, with 14 bases between. Germline V CDR1 and CDR2: SGHRS, YFSETQ.

This clonotype occurred a few times. The chain couples TRBV10-3 to TRBJ1-1; 7 nucleotides agree with TRBD1. Germline V lookup: CDR1 ENHRY, CDR2 SYGVKD. CDR3 length: 11 residues. The V gene end was trimmed by 6 bases and the J gene end by 6 bases; junction bases not matched to a gene: 1. CDR3 sequence reads: CAIRGTAEAFF. CDR3 DNA sequence: TGTGCCATCAGGGGGACAGCTGAAGCTTTCTTT.

The chain recombines TRBV20-1 with TRBJ1-4; D gene ambiguous. Germline CDR1 DFQATT, CDR2 SNEGSKA (reference sequence). Trimming took off 0 bases at V and 8 bases at J, with 10 bases between the two ends. The CDR3 has 13 amino acids. CDR3 sequence: CSARDPTGEKLFF. Written as DNA, the CDR3 is TGCAGTGCTAGAGATCCTACGGGAGAAAAACTGTTTTTT.

This clonotype was counted ten times or more. J is TRBJ1-2 and V is TRBV6-6; D is ambiguous. Germline V gene data show CDR1 as MNHNY and CDR2 as SVGAGI (reference sequence). V dropped 4 bases and J dropped 3 bases, with 9 bases sitting between them. This CDR3 contains 13 residues. CDR3 sequence reads: CASSSAGYYGYTF. The DNA of the CDR3 is TGTGCCAGCAGTTCCGCGGGGTACTATGGCTACACCTTC.

This chain links TRBV18 with TRBJ1-2; D unclear. V lost 0 bases and J lost 0, with 8 bases in between. In germline, CDR1 is KGHSH, CDR2 LQKENI. CDR3 length: 15 amino acids. The CDR3 DNA is TGTGCCAGCTCACCACCGGGGTCGGCTAACTATGGCTACACCTTC. This sequence encodes CASSPPGSANYGYTF.

There are a few counts of this clonotype. V usage is TRBV7-2 and J usage is TRBJ2-5; maybe TRBD1 (5 bases). The germline gives CDR1 SGHTA, CDR2 FQGNSA. The V and J ends lost 5 bases and 0 bases respectively, with 16 bases between them. This CDR3 is built from 16 residues. CDR3 coding DNA: TGTGCCAGCAGCCCGGCTTCGACAGTTTACCAAGAGACCCAGTACTTC. It specifies CASSPASTVYQETQYF.